This TCR beta chain was profiled in a study of T-cell memory formation after mild COVID-19. This clonotype occurred a few times. Germline CDR1 is KGHSH and CDR2 is LQKENI. The V end lost 6 bases, the J end lost 0 bases, and 12 bases lay between the germline ends. This CDR3 region has 15 residues. A single record per CDR3 protein comes from TCRdb applying MiXCR to the 5' RACE reads. The sample lists 300,000 to 400,000 distinct CDR3 sequences, roughly 13% occurring once. The specimen sequenced was PBMCs or a T cell subset sorted from them (not recorded which). This clonotype was obtained from a man aged 18 to 29 who had mild COVID-19 (a few samples of this study predate the infection). Cell type and time point are not known. The rearrangement joins TRBV18 to TRBJ2-4, with D maybe TRBD1 (6 bases). The chain's CDR3 is CASSATGEAKNIQYF. In nucleotides, the CDR3 is TGTGCCAGCTCTGCGACAGGCGAAGCCAAAAACATTCAGTACTTC.